Listed below are T cell receptor beta chains from one sample, sequenced in a study of T-cell reconstitution after alpha-beta-depleted transplantation in children. TCRdb ran MiXCR on the PCR reads and lists one entry per CDR3 protein. Altogether some 590,000 distinct CDR3 sequences are present, more than 9% being singletons, with the ten largest covering around 4%. The material was PBMCs from the stem cell graft donor, obtained from the stem cell graft. These receptors were collected from a human donor who donated a stem cell graft to a child with acute myeloid leukemia. Both conserved end residues are part of each CDR3. Fields, in order: CDR3 DNA, CDR3 protein, J gene, clone size, D gene, V gene. D genes are given only for firm matches. Size is stated for part of the rows, as once, few or many counts, or as a class when the clone is expanded.

DNA: TGTGCCAGCGCCCCCAGAGGGCTGCCCCAGCATTTT; CDR3: CASAPRGLPQHF; J: TRBJ1-5; size: NA; D: NA; V: TRBV21-1
DNA: TGTGCCAGCAGCCCCGGGACAGGGGGAAGACAGCCCCAGCATTTT; CDR3: CASSPGTGGRQPQHF; J: TRBJ1-5; size: NA; D: TRBD1; V: TRBV11-1
DNA: TGTGCCAGCAGTTACATGGAGACCCAGTACTTC; CDR3: CASSYMETQYF; J: TRBJ2-5; size: few; D: NA; V: TRBV6-5
DNA: TGTGCCTGTGAACAGACCGGTGAAGCTTTCTTT; CDR3: CACEQTGEAFF; J: TRBJ1-1; size: NA; D: NA; V: TRBV28
DNA: TGCAGTGCTATGAGCTCCCAGTACCAAGAGACCCAGTACTTC; CDR3: CSAMSSQYQETQYF; J: TRBJ2-5; size: few; D: NA; V: TRBV20-1
DNA: TGTGCCAGCAGTGAGGGGCAGGGGGTTTACAATGAGCAGTTCTTC; CDR3: CASSEGQGVYNEQFF; J: TRBJ2-1; size: many; D: TRBD1; V: TRBV6-1
DNA: TGTGCCAGCAGTTATATGGGGGGCTCCAATCAGCCCCAGCATTTT; CDR3: CASSYMGGSNQPQHF; J: TRBJ1-5; size: many; D: NA; V: TRBV6-2/TRBV6-3
DNA: TGCAGTGCTAACAACCCCGGGACTAGCGGTTTGGGGACCCAGTACTTC; CDR3: CSANNPGTSGLGTQYF; J: TRBJ2-5; size: NA; D: TRBD2; V: TRBV20-1
DNA: TGCAGCGTTGCATGGAGGCAGGGATCCTACGAGCAGTACTTC; CDR3: CSVAWRQGSYEQYF; J: TRBJ2-7; size: few; D: NA; V: TRBV29-1
DNA: TGTGCCAGCAGCTTGGGAGGGGGGGTCGGGAATGAGCAGTTCTTC; CDR3: CASSLGGGVGNEQFF; J: TRBJ2-1; size: NA; D: NA; V: TRBV5-6
DNA: TGTGCCAGCAGCTTGGGGCTAGCGGAGGACGGGGAGCTGTTTTTT; CDR3: CASSLGLAEDGELFF; J: TRBJ2-2; size: NA; D: TRBD2; V: TRBV5-6
DNA: TGTGCCAGCGGGCAACAGCGATTCTCTGGAAACACCATATATTTT; CDR3: CASGQQRFSGNTIYF; J: TRBJ1-3; size: NA; D: NA; V: TRBV2
DNA: TGTGCCAGCAGCCCTTTTGTGGTAGGACTAGCGGCCTCGGGGCAGTTCTTC; CDR3: CASSPFVVGLAASGQFF; J: TRBJ2-1; size: few; D: TRBD2; V: TRBV14
DNA: TGTGCCACCAGCCGCGGGCTAGCGGTTTCCTCTGGGGCCAACGTCCTGACTTTC; CDR3: CATSRGLAVSSGANVLTF; J: TRBJ2-6; size: many; D: TRBD2; V: TRBV10-3
DNA: TGTGCCAGCAGCCGGACAGGGTTCAATCAGCCCCAGCATTTT; CDR3: CASSRTGFNQPQHF; J: TRBJ1-5; size: few; D: TRBD1; V: TRBV7-6
DNA: TGTGCCAGCAGCTTAGAAACAGGGGCAGATACGCAGTATTTT; CDR3: CASSLETGADTQYF; J: TRBJ2-3; size: few; D: TRBD1; V: TRBV11-2
DNA: TGTGCCACCAGCAGATACTCGCCCATCAATGAGCAGTTCTTC; CDR3: CATSRYSPINEQFF; J: TRBJ2-1; size: NA; D: NA; V: TRBV15
DNA: TGTGCCAGCTCACCACGGGGTTACGGGGAGCAGTACTTC; CDR3: CASSPRGYGEQYF; J: TRBJ2-7; size: many; D: NA; V: TRBV18
DNA: TGCAGTGCTCCTGGGACTAGCGCATATGGGGGGCAAGAGACCCAGTACTTC; CDR3: CSAPGTSAYGGQETQYF; J: TRBJ2-5; size: NA; D: TRBD2; V: TRBV20-1
DNA: TGTGCCAGCACCAAGACAGGGTGGAGCAATCAGCCCCAGCATTTT; CDR3: CASTKTGWSNQPQHF; J: TRBJ1-5; size: NA; D: TRBD1; V: TRBV28
DNA: TGTGCCACCAGCAGTGATCTATCCGGGGGCACAGATACGCAGTATTTT; CDR3: CATSSDLSGGTDTQYF; J: TRBJ2-3; size: many; D: NA; V: TRBV15
DNA: TGTGCCAGCAGCTCGCCGCGGGAGGGCTCCTACAATGAGCAGTTCTTC; CDR3: CASSSPREGSYNEQFF; J: TRBJ2-1; size: NA; D: TRBD2; V: TRBV11-3
DNA: TGTGCCAGCAGCGTAGGGCCAGGGCGGGAGCTGTTTTTT; CDR3: CASSVGPGRELFF; J: TRBJ2-2; size: few; D: NA; V: TRBV9
DNA: TGTGCCAGCTCACCACTGGACCGGACCAGCACCATATATTTT; CDR3: CASSPLDRTSTIYF; J: TRBJ1-3; size: NA; D: NA; V: TRBV18
DNA: TGTGCCAGCAAGGGTATTAGTGGCCAGAACACTGAAGCTTTCTTT; CDR3: CASKGISGQNTEAFF; J: TRBJ1-1; size: many; D: NA; V: TRBV7-6
DNA: TGTGCCAGCAGCTTAAGCCAGGGAGATACGACTTTCTTT; CDR3: CASSLSQGDTTFF; J: TRBJ1-1; size: NA; D: NA; V: TRBV13
DNA: TGCGCCAGCAGCTTGCCAGGCGAGACCCAGTACTTC; CDR3: CASSLPGETQYF; J: TRBJ2-5; size: many; D: NA; V: TRBV5-1
DNA: TGTGCCAGCAGCTTAGTGGTAGCGAGCTCCTACAATGAGCAGTTCTTC; CDR3: CASSLVVASSYNEQFF; J: TRBJ2-1; size: many; D: NA; V: TRBV7-9
DNA: TGTGCCAGCAGTTACTATAGGGGCGGCTATGGCTACACCTTC; CDR3: CASSYYRGGYGYTF; J: TRBJ1-2; size: NA; D: NA; V: TRBV6-5
DNA: TGTGCCAGCAGCTTATACAGGGGGCCTGAAGCTTTCTTT; CDR3: CASSLYRGPEAFF; J: TRBJ1-1; size: NA; D: TRBD1; V: TRBV7-2
DNA: TGTGCCAGCAGGTTACACAATGAGCAGTTCTTC; CDR3: CASRLHNEQFF; J: TRBJ2-1; size: many; D: NA; V: TRBV7-2